The source of this T cell receptor (beta chain) is a study of shared clonotypes between healthy human individuals. Deep was the level used in running the assay. As processed by the authors: Quality scores were absent from the junction-only immunoSEQ sequences, so filtering differed. TCRdb's copy holds only in-frame clones and misses some; the assay was immunoSEQ multiplex PCR. V, J and clone size are taken as reported in that table, and D and trimming were inferred from the DNA itself. This table has fewer than 600,000 clones, 79% appearing once. CDR3 size: 14 residues. The V gene lost 7 bases and the J gene lost 2 bases, with 15 bases spanning the gap. Germline assignment: CDR1 SNHLY and CDR2 FYNNEI.

Material for sequencing was PBMCs. The J gene is TRBJ2-7, the V gene TRBV2, with D perhaps matching TRBD1 or TRBD2 (7 bases each). This clonotype originated in a woman aged 40 to 50 in good health. Some clones in this sample may be carry-over from other donors' samples. The CDR3 bases are TGTGCCAGCACCCATTCAGGGGGGGCCTACGAGCAGTACTTC. Translation: CASTHSGGAYEQYF.